The 4 T cell receptor beta chains presented below share a single source sample, sequenced in a study of blood T cell repertoires in COVID-19. Repertoires were generated with immunoSEQ multiplex PCR, while TCRdb's copy carries only in-frame clones and drops some. Altogether 86,000 or so clones are present, about 89% being singletons, with the ten largest covering 4.5% to 6%. Specimen: peripheral blood. The receptors come from a man aged 45 to 65 with active or convalescent COVID-19.

The V gene is TRBV24-1, the J gene TRBJ2-1; 8 nucleotides line up with TRBD2. The CDR3 is 20 amino acids. CDR1 KGHDR and CDR2 SFDVKD come from the germline V gene. V was pared by 4 bases and J by 0 bases, with 16 bases of the junction left unmatched. For the CDR3, the DNA is TGTGCCACCAGTGACCCGGGGGCGGGGGGCCTTTCTAGCTCCTACAATGAGCAGTTCTTC. Residues: CATSDPGAGGLSSSYNEQFF.

The CDR3 DNA follows: TGTGCCAGCAGTTCGCAGGAAGGCACAGATACGCAGTATTTT. It specifies CASSSQEGTDTQYF. The rearrangement joins TRBV6-5 to TRBJ2-3; no clear D. Between the trimmed V and J ends, which lost 4 bases and 1 base, there was a span of 9 bases. The CDR3 is 14 amino acids. In germline, CDR1 is MNHEY, CDR2 SVGAGI.

The chain joins TRBV28 to TRBJ1-2; perhaps TRBD1 as D (6 bases). Germline lookup yields CDR1 MDHEN and CDR2 SYDVKM. V gave up 5 bases and J gave up 4 bases, with 17 bases separating them. The CDR3 is made up of 15 amino acids. CDR3 bases: TGTGCCAGCAGTCGGGGGGGCCAGGAGCTCTATGGCTACACCTTC. Translated, it gives CASSRGGQELYGYTF.

V gene TRBV18 combines with J gene TRBJ2-1; the match to TRBD2 covers 11 bases. Germline V lookup: CDR1 KGHSH, CDR2 LQKENI. The CDR3 runs 19 residues. V shed 0 bases, J shed 8 bases, and the junction held 15 bases outside the gene matches. The CDR3 DNA reads TGTGCCAGCTCACCACCGAGCGGAACTAGCGGGGGCTCGGGGGATGAGCAGTTCTTC. Residues: CASSPPSGTSGGSGDEQFF. The full variable domain, completed using reference TRBV18 and TRBJ2-1, is NAGVMQNPRHLVRRRGQEARLRCSPMKGHSHVYWYRQLPEEGLKFMVYLQKENIIDESGMPKERFSAEFPKEGPSILRIQQVVRGDSAAYFCASSPPSGTSGGSGDEQFFGPGTRLTVL.